The 19 T cell receptor beta chains reported below all come from one sample, sequenced in a study of blood T cell repertoires in COVID-19. Measured with immunoSEQ multiplex PCR; TCRdb has only the in-frame clones, and not every one. The table has more than 200,000 clones, about 90% seen once. The sequenced sample was PBMCs or T cells enriched from blood (not recorded which). These TCRs come from a man aged 25-40 years who had recovered from COVID-19.

This rearrangement joins TRBV5-1 to TRBJ1-6; TRBD1 aligns across 8 bases. Trimming removed 2 bases from V and 9 bases from J; junction bases left unmatched: 4. Germline CDR1 is SGHRS and CDR2 is YFSETQ. The CDR3 loop spans 14 amino acids. CDR3 residues: CASSFQGAISPLHF. CDR3 DNA sequence: TGCGCCAGCAGCTTTCAGGGGGCTATTTCACCCCTCCACTTT.

About this clone itself: The sample carries other DNA sequences with the same CDR3. This chain uses TRBV5-1 with TRBJ1-4; 9 bases agree with TRBD1. This CDR3 has 14 residues. Looked up from germline, CDR1 is SGHRS and CDR2 is YFSETQ. The J segment lost 4 bases and the V segment lost 3 bases, leaving 1 base of the junction unmatched. The CDR3 here is CASSSGQGNEKLFF. The CDR3, as DNA: TGCGCCAGCAGCTCGGGACAGGGTAATGAAAAACTGTTTTTT.

This clone was observed many times. The chain uses TRBV16 and TRBJ1-5, with no clear D. V was cut by 2 bases and J by 5 bases, with 13 bases left in between. This CDR3 is 15 amino acids long. Per germline, CDR1 KGHSY and CDR2 FQNENV. The CDR3 DNA reads TGTGCCAGCAGCCAAGGCCAGACATTCTATCAGCCCCAGCATTTT. Its protein product is CASSQGQTFYQPQHF.

This chain uses TRBV9 with TRBJ2-1; TRBD1 is a possible D gene (6 bases). The CDR3 sequence is 15 residues long. From germline, CDR1 is SGDLS and CDR2 YYNGEE. V shed 4 bases and J shed 0 bases, with 11 bases lying between them. CDR3 protein: CASSSTGSSYNEQFF. CDR3 DNA: TGTGCCAGCAGCTCAACAGGGAGCTCCTACAATGAGCAGTTCTTC. The full variable domain, with the rest looked up from reference TRBV9 and TRBJ2-1, is DSGVTQTPKHLITATGQRVTLRCSPRSGDLSVYWYQQSLDQGLQFLIQYYNGEERAKGNILERFSAQQFPDLHSELNLSSLELGDSALYFCASSSTGSSYNEQFFGPGTRLTVL.

This rearrangement joins TRBV7-9 to TRBJ1-1; D possibly corresponds to TRBD1 (6 bases). Germline lookup yields CDR1 SEHNR and CDR2 FQNEAQ (reference sequence). The CDR3 totals 15 residues. V was pared by 3 bases and J by 0 bases, with 11 bases between. The CDR3 DNA reads as TGTGCCAGCAGCTTGGGAGACAGGATGAACACTGAAGCTTTCTTT. Its translation: CASSLGDRMNTEAFF.

This sequence joins TRBV7-6 and TRBJ2-5; D remains unclear. Trimming stripped 6 bases from V and 5 bases from J, with 10 bases between. Germline-derived CDR1 and CDR2 are SGHVS and FNYEAQ. The CDR3 contains 12 residues. CDR3 in DNA: TGTGCCAGCAGTGAGGTTGGGGAGACCCAGTACTTC. Residues: CASSEVGETQYF.

In its sample, this clone was seen once. The gene calls are TRBV4-1 and TRBJ2-2; 8 bases are a match to TRBD2. Per germline, CDR1 MGHRA and CDR2 YSYEKL. CDR3 length equals 18 residues. V gave up 4 bases and J gave up 3 bases; unmatched junction bases: 13. CDR3 region: CASSRTLLGGADTGELFF. DNA for the CDR3: TGCGCCAGCAGCCGAACACTACTCGGGGGGGCGGACACCGGGGAGCTGTTTTTT.

This chain links TRBV5-1 with TRBJ2-7, with 12 positions matching TRBD2. Germline assignment: CDR1 SGHRS and CDR2 YFSETQ. The CDR3 is 14 residues long. J lost 2 bases, V lost 7 bases, and 4 bases had no gene match. CDR3: CASRTSGATYEQYF. As DNA, the CDR3 is TGCGCCAGCCGGACTAGCGGGGCGACCTACGAGCAGTACTTC. The whole variable domain, filled in from reference TRBV5-1 and TRBJ2-7, reads KAGVTQTPRYLIKTRGQQVTLSCSPISGHRSVSWYQQTPGQGLQFLFEYFSETQRNKGNFPGRFSGRQFSNSRSEMNVSTLELGDSALYLCASRTSGATYEQYFGPGTRLTVT.

The genes are TRBV7-2 and TRBJ1-5; no clear D. CDR1 and CDR2 (germline): SGHTA, FQGNSA. The CDR3 has 14 residues. The ends were cut back, 5 bases at V and 2 bases at J, with 10 bases in the middle. This CDR3 is CASSPDGGNQPQHF. The CDR3 DNA sequence: TGTGCCAGCAGCCCCGACGGGGGCAATCAGCCCCAGCATTTT.

J is TRBJ1-1 and V is TRBV30; 10 bases fit TRBD1. CDR1 and CDR2 (germline): GTSNPN, SVGIG (reference sequence). With V trimmed by 2 bases and J by 7 bases, 7 bases remained unmatched. There are 14 residues in the CDR3. Written as DNA, the CDR3 is TGTGCCTGGAGTCTGGGACAGGGGACTGTTGAAGCTTTCTTT. Amino acids: CAWSLGQGTVEAFF.

This sequence joins TRBV6-2 or TRBV6-3 and TRBJ1-2; D is uncertain. Germline V gene sequence: CDR1 MNHEY, CDR2 SVGEGT. The V gene lost 0 bases and the J gene lost 7 bases, with 6 bases spanning the gap. The CDR3 extends over 12 amino acids. The CDR3 spells CASSYSLAGYTF. The CDR3 DNA is TGTGCCAGCAGTTACTCGTTGGCTGGCTACACCTTC.

This chain uses TRBV6-5 with TRBJ2-7; D may be TRBD1 (5 bases). The CDR3 runs 11 residues. Trimming removed 7 bases at V and 1 base at J, with 5 bases between. CDR1 is MNHEY and CDR2 is SVGAGI in the germline V gene. The CDR3 coding sequence is TGTGCCAGCAAGGGGTCCTACGAGCAGTACTTC. Translating it yields CASKGSYEQYF.

CDR3: CSASRAETQYF. Written as DNA, the CDR3 is TGCAGTGCTAGCAGGGCTGAGACCCAGTACTTC. The chain has TRBV20-1 and TRBJ2-5, with D tentatively TRBD1 (5 bases). The CDR3 totals 11 residues. Deletions cut 3 bases from V and 5 bases from J, with 7 bases between. Per the germline V gene, CDR1 is DFQATT and CDR2 is SNEGSKA (reference sequence).

This chain uses TRBV14 with TRBJ2-7; TRBD2 matches at 7 bases. With V trimmed by 5 bases and J by 1 base, 5 bases remained unmatched. There are 14 residues in the CDR3. Germline V gives CDR1 SGHDN, CDR2 FVKESK. The CDR3 DNA reads TGTGCCAGCAGCAAAGTAGCGGGTTCCTACGAGCAGTACTTC. It is translated as CASSKVAGSYEQYF.

Only a few counts were recorded for this clone. The CDR3 loop is CASSDRPGTGPETQYF. CDR3 sequence (DNA): TGTGCCAGCAGCGATCGTCCCGGGACAGGGCCTGAGACCCAGTACTTC. The chain combines TRBV7-3 with TRBJ2-5; TRBD1 aligns across 9 bases. V trimming: 5 bases; J trimming: 5 bases; junction bases outside the gene matches: 12. CDR1 and CDR2 (germline): SGHTA, FQGTGA. The CDR3 runs 16 residues.

This chain uses TRBV3-1 (or the pseudogene TRBV3-2) with TRBJ2-7; 11 bases are a match to TRBD2. Trimming at V came to 6 bases and at J to 3 bases, leaving 16 bases not matched to a gene. The CDR3 is 18 amino acids. Germline assignment: CDR1 LGHDT and CDR2 YNNKEL (reference sequence). CDR3 in amino acids: CASSRDLRLLAGVYEQYF. The CDR3 bases are TGTGCCAGCAGTCGAGACCTTCGTCTACTAGCGGGGGTCTACGAGCAGTACTTC.

This sequence joins TRBV6-5 and TRBJ1-2, with TRBD1 as a possible D gene (5 bases). V lost 4 bases and J 6 bases, leaving 18 bases between the germline ends. Germline V gene lookup returns CDR1 MNHEY and CDR2 SVGAGI. CDR3 length equals 15 residues. DNA of the CDR3: TGTGCCAGCAGTTCTAAGGGGAGGGTAGGAGATGGCTACACCTTC. Amino acids: CASSSKGRVGDGYTF.

The chain recombines TRBV12-3 or TRBV12-4 with TRBJ1-4; unclear D gene. The CDR3 is 11 residues long. Trimming took off 5 bases at V and 12 bases at J, with 10 bases between the two ends. CDR3 sequence (DNA): TGTGCCAGCAGTGGGAGGTTGCAACTGTTTTTT. It specifies CASSGRLQLFF.

The CDR3 protein is CASSASGTGWRGVAEAFF. CDR3 nucleotide sequence: TGTGCCAGCTCAGCATCCGGGACAGGGTGGCGAGGTGTCGCTGAAGCTTTCTTT. This rearrangement joins TRBV18 to TRBJ1-1; 9 positions agree with TRBD1. The CDR3 length is 18 residues. V was clipped by 5 bases and J by 6 bases; unmatched bases: 19. Per the germline V gene, CDR1 is KGHSH and CDR2 is LQKENI.